Listed below are T cell receptor beta chains from one sample, sequenced in a study of shared clonotypes between healthy human individuals. This table comes from immunoSEQ multiplex PCR, and its TCRdb copy is limited to in-frame clones, with some not included. The sample has 1.6 million or so clones, around 97% seen once. Sample: naive CD4+ T cells sorted from blood. The receptors shown here come from a man between 25 and 39 years old in good health. Each CDR3 is given with its conserved first and last residue. Each record gives: J gene, D gene, V gene, CDR3 protein. A D gene is named only where the DNA matches it firmly.

j_call: TRBJ2-6
d_call: TRBD2
v_call: TRBV7-2
cdr3_aa: CASTPLDGRGRSGANVLTF

j_call: TRBJ1-1
d_call: NA
v_call: TRBV7-2
cdr3_aa: CASSLRRNTEAFF

j_call: TRBJ2-1
d_call: NA
v_call: TRBV2
cdr3_aa: CASRTQGFEQFF

j_call: TRBJ2-1
d_call: TRBD2
v_call: TRBV27
cdr3_aa: CASTDSRTSGSHGEQFF

j_call: TRBJ2-4
d_call: TRBD2
v_call: TRBV5-4
cdr3_aa: CASSSGLAGAKNIQYF

j_call: TRBJ2-2
d_call: NA
v_call: TRBV28
cdr3_aa: CASSFTGPGELFF

j_call: TRBJ2-1
d_call: NA
v_call: TRBV25-1
cdr3_aa: CASSEFGSPRQMDEQFF

j_call: TRBJ2-3
d_call: NA
v_call: TRBV13
cdr3_aa: CASSLRNTQYF

j_call: TRBJ1-1
d_call: NA
v_call: TRBV5-1
cdr3_aa: CASSLVPSAEAFF

j_call: TRBJ2-3
d_call: NA
v_call: TRBV9
cdr3_aa: CASSPPTPTDTQYF

j_call: TRBJ1-1
d_call: NA
v_call: TRBV10-3
cdr3_aa: CAIRQGGLEAFF

j_call: TRBJ2-1
d_call: TRBD1
v_call: TRBV7-7
cdr3_aa: CASSSPGQGYNEQFF

j_call: TRBJ2-2
d_call: TRBD1
v_call: TRBV19
cdr3_aa: CASSGGQDLNTGELFF

j_call: TRBJ2-7
d_call: TRBD1
v_call: TRBV2
cdr3_aa: CARELSGQGVYEQYF

j_call: TRBJ1-5
d_call: NA
v_call: TRBV5-4
cdr3_aa: CASSLAAGPNQPQHF

j_call: TRBJ2-2
d_call: NA
v_call: TRBV7-2
cdr3_aa: CASSLYGYGGITSGELFF

j_call: TRBJ2-1
d_call: TRBD1
v_call: TRBV7-9
cdr3_aa: CASSLTTGWGAYNEQFF

j_call: TRBJ2-2
d_call: NA
v_call: TRBV7-6
cdr3_aa: CASSFSGSGELFF

j_call: TRBJ2-2
d_call: TRBD2
v_call: TRBV11-2
cdr3_aa: CASSLGTSGIAGELFF

j_call: TRBJ2-1
d_call: TRBD1
v_call: TRBV28
cdr3_aa: CATAPPGQAYNEQFF

j_call: TRBJ2-3
d_call: TRBD2
v_call: TRBV7-8
cdr3_aa: CASSLSGLAMGTDTQYF

j_call: TRBJ2-1
d_call: TRBD2
v_call: TRBV27
cdr3_aa: CASSLTSGSGSYNEQFF

j_call: TRBJ2-6
d_call: TRBD1
v_call: TRBV5-6
cdr3_aa: CASSKYGTGGNGANVLTF

j_call: TRBJ2-5
d_call: NA
v_call: TRBV4-3
cdr3_aa: CASSQSGGNQQYF

j_call: TRBJ2-1
d_call: TRBD1
v_call: TRBV6-6
cdr3_aa: CASSYSQRTGGLFF

j_call: TRBJ1-5
d_call: NA
v_call: TRBV5-5
cdr3_aa: CASSFGGIGNQPQHF

j_call: TRBJ2-5
d_call: NA
v_call: TRBV5-1
cdr3_aa: CASSLASKAETQYF

j_call: TRBJ2-4
d_call: NA
v_call: TRBV7-9
cdr3_aa: CASSPRVGAQYF

j_call: TRBJ2-5
d_call: NA
v_call: TRBV5-1
cdr3_aa: CASSLGIGWGETQYF

j_call: TRBJ2-1
d_call: NA
v_call: TRBV9
cdr3_aa: CASSPGLSGEQFF

j_call: TRBJ2-7
d_call: NA
v_call: TRBV4-1
cdr3_aa: CASRQRLNTEQYF

j_call: TRBJ2-1
d_call: NA
v_call: TRBV5-1
cdr3_aa: CASNTMGTPTYNEQFF

j_call: TRBJ1-4
d_call: NA
v_call: TRBV5-8
cdr3_aa: CASSSGGTNWEKLFF

j_call: TRBJ2-1
d_call: TRBD2
v_call: TRBV9
cdr3_aa: CASSVTSGRHNEQFF

j_call: TRBJ2-7
d_call: NA
v_call: TRBV5-1
cdr3_aa: CASSLGRGGEQYF

j_call: TRBJ2-2
d_call: NA
v_call: TRBV9
cdr3_aa: CASSGGTLTGELFF

j_call: TRBJ2-1
d_call: NA
v_call: TRBV7-2
cdr3_aa: CASSLASIIGNYNEQFF

j_call: TRBJ1-3
d_call: TRBD1
v_call: TRBV27
cdr3_aa: CASSKGQGGNTIYF

j_call: TRBJ1-5
d_call: NA
v_call: TRBV9
cdr3_aa: CASNRGQPNQPQHF

j_call: TRBJ2-2
d_call: NA
v_call: TRBV5-1
cdr3_aa: CASRSYQNTGELFF

j_call: TRBJ2-7
d_call: TRBD2
v_call: TRBV9
cdr3_aa: CASSEGTSGSFYEQYF

j_call: TRBJ2-7
d_call: NA
v_call: TRBV5-3
cdr3_aa: CARSTQPSLYEQYF

j_call: TRBJ2-4
d_call: TRBD1
v_call: TRBV19
cdr3_aa: CASSLGGQIAKNIQYF

j_call: TRBJ2-3
d_call: TRBD1
v_call: TRBV7-2
cdr3_aa: CASSFRVGRGQGTQYF

j_call: TRBJ2-5
d_call: TRBD1
v_call: TRBV6-1
cdr3_aa: CASGQSMGQQETQYF

j_call: TRBJ2-7
d_call: TRBD1
v_call: TRBV18
cdr3_aa: CATHATGGADEQYF

j_call: TRBJ2-7
d_call: NA
v_call: TRBV28
cdr3_aa: CASSFPLGSSEQYF

j_call: TRBJ2-1
d_call: NA
v_call: TRBV2
cdr3_aa: CASNLPGGEQFF

j_call: TRBJ2-1
d_call: NA
v_call: TRBV2
cdr3_aa: CASNLGLAAYNEQFF